Listed here are 27 T cell receptor beta chains from one sample, sequenced in a study of blood T cells in healthy people across ages (dated by TCRdb to 2015 to 2017). The method was 5' RACE. The data were produced on an Illumina HiSeq 2500. The second PCR ran for roughly 7 to 11 cycles and used a J-beta primer mix along with a sample-barcoded 5' primer. Starting from the raw public reads, TCRdb applied fastp trimming at Q25, assembled clones with MiXCR and retained in-frame beta chains. Every entry covers one CDR3 protein and lists the most common genes and DNA from its rows. The sample profile shows hundreds of thousands of distinct CDR3 sequences; approximately 50% of them were found once. The ten most abundant clones make up 30% to 45% of the sample. Specimen: blood. These receptors all stem from a man aged 55 to 70 in good health.

The chain carries TRBV27 and TRBJ2-1; 8 bases match TRBD2. Germline V gives CDR1 MNHEY, CDR2 SMNVEV (reference sequence). The V and J ends lost 2 bases and 8 bases, in that order; junction bases with no gene match: 2. The CDR3 is 13 residues long. The CDR3: CASSLVAGYEQFF. The DNA of the CDR3 is TGTGCCAGCAGTTTAGTAGCGGGGTATGAGCAGTTCTTC.

The chain has TRBV20-1 and TRBJ2-1; TRBD1 might be the D (6 bases). The CDR3 runs to 11 residues. Trimming took 6 bases from V and 9 from J, leaving 12 bases between them. Germline CDR1 DFQATT, CDR2 SNEGSKA (reference sequence). The CDR3: CSARRGVEQFF. The CDR3 DNA reads as TGCAGTGCGCGCAGGGGCGTTGAGCAGTTCTTC.

The chain couples TRBV27 to TRBJ1-2; no firm D call. The CDR3 sequence is 14 residues long. The V end lost 6 bases, the J end lost 8 bases, and 19 bases lay between the germline ends. Germline V lookup: CDR1 MNHEY, CDR2 SMNVEV (reference sequence). CDR3 in DNA: TGTGCCAGCAGCCCCCGACGTGAGGTGTGGGGCTACACCTTC. Protein: CASSPRREVWGYTF.

The V gene is TRBV6-1, the J gene TRBJ1-2, with 10 bases identical to TRBD1. This CDR3 is 12 amino acids long. CDR1 MNHNS and CDR2 SASEGT come from the germline V gene. V lost 5 bases to trimming and J lost 8 bases; unmatched junction nucleotides: 2. The CDR3 loop reads CASSWDRGGYTF. The CDR3 DNA follows: TGTGCCAGCAGTTGGGACAGGGGCGGCTACACCTTC.

There are a few counts of this clonotype. The chain joins TRBV2 to TRBJ1-2, with D perhaps matching TRBD1 (5 bases). V was cut by 4 bases and J by 6 bases, with 9 bases left in between. Germline V gene data show CDR1 as SNHLY and CDR2 as FYNNEI. The CDR3 loop spans 12 amino acids. The CDR3 protein is CASSGSGDGYTF. CDR3 nucleotide sequence: TGTGCCAGCAGTGGGTCGGGGGATGGCTACACCTTC.

The rearrangement uses TRBV6-4 and TRBJ2-1; TRBD1 agrees at 8 bases. This CDR3 is 15 amino acids long. The J segment lost 6 bases and the V segment lost 2 bases, leaving 6 bases of the junction unmatched. Germline values: CDR1 MRHNA, CDR2 SNTAGT. CDR3 coding DNA: TGTGCCAGCAGTGACGGACAGGGAAGTCTCAATGAGCAGTTCTTC. Translation gives CASSDGQGSLNEQFF.

This clonotype was observed a handful of times. The chain employs TRBV20-1 and TRBJ2-1; D is unresolved. Trimming took 0 bases from V and 10 from J, leaving 7 bases between them. The germline CDR1 and CDR2 sequences are DFQATT and SNEGSKA (reference sequence). The CDR3 is 11 amino acids. CDR3 protein: CSAREEYEQFF. As DNA, the CDR3 is TGCAGTGCTAGAGAGGAATACGAGCAGTTCTTC.

The sample holds many counts of this clonotype. The V gene is TRBV11-2, the J gene TRBJ2-1; a weak D match, TRBD1 (6 bases). The CDR3 sequence is 11 residues long. The germline CDR1 and CDR2 sequences are SGHAT and FQNNGV. With 5 bases removed from V and 9 bases from J, the gap between germline ends came to 8 bases. CDR3 sequence: CASSEGGEQFF. The CDR3 DNA follows: TGTGCCAGCAGCGAAGGGGGTGAGCAGTTCTTC. The variable domain in full, completed from reference TRBV11-2 and TRBJ2-1, reads EAGVAQSPRYKIIEKRQSVAFWCNPISGHATLYWYQQILGQGPKLLIQFQNNGVVDDSQLPKDRFSAERLKGVDSTLKIQPAKLEDSAVYLCASSEGGEQFFGPGTRLTVL.

This CDR3 is CASKIRGQETQYF. CDR3 nucleotides: TGTGCCAGCAAGATCAGGGGGCAAGAGACCCAGTACTTC. The rearrangement links TRBV6-1 to TRBJ2-4; 7 nucleotides align to TRBD1. The J call may not be correct, given that the DNA end is closer to TRBJ2-5. The CDR3 loop spans 13 amino acids. Germline-derived CDR1 and CDR2 are MNHNS and SASEGT.

The chain combines TRBV7-9 with TRBJ1-2; maybe TRBD1 (5 bases). CDR1 is SEHNR and CDR2 is FQNEAQ in the germline V gene (reference sequence). With 6 bases removed from V and 8 bases from J, the gap between germline ends came to 16 bases. The CDR3 is 13 amino acids. The CDR3 here is CASRPGPGVGYTF. Written as DNA, the CDR3 is TGTGCCAGCAGACCGGGACCGGGTGTCGGCTACACCTTC.

The CDR3 region has the DNA TGTGCCAGCAGAAAGCCCCTTCCAAGCGGGACCCTAGCCAAAAACATTCAGTACTTC. Translated: CASRKPLPSGTLAKNIQYF. The chain employs TRBV28 and TRBJ2-4, with 7 bases that match TRBD2. Germline CDR1 is MDHEN and CDR2 is SYDVKM. CDR3 length: 19 residues. Trimming at V came to 6 bases and at J to 0 bases, leaving 17 bases not matched to a gene.

This clonotype was seen more than once but under ten times. V gene TRBV11-2 combines with J gene TRBJ2-1; TRBD2 matches at 10 bases. Germline V gene sequence: CDR1 SGHAT, CDR2 FQNNGV. V was pared by 1 base and J by 3 bases, with 9 bases of the junction left unmatched. This CDR3 region has 18 residues. The CDR3 coding sequence is TGTGCCAGCAGCTTAGCCGGGGGGGGGACTAGCGTCTACAATGAGCAGTTCTTC. Its protein product is CASSLAGGGTSVYNEQFF. Variable domain in full (rest from reference TRBV11-2 and TRBJ2-1): EAGVAQSPRYKIIEKRQSVAFWCNPISGHATLYWYQQILGQGPKLLIQFQNNGVVDDSQLPKDRFSAERLKGVDSTLKIQPAKLEDSAVYLCASSLAGGGTSVYNEQFFGPGTRLTVL.

This clonotype came up once. The chain combines TRBV29-1 with TRBJ2-7; D could derive from TRBD1 or TRBD2 (6 bases each). Trimming left V 1 base short and J 7 bases short, with 20 bases between. Per germline, CDR1 SQVTM and CDR2 ANQGSEA. The CDR3 sequence is 15 residues long. The CDR3 nucleotides read TGCAGCGTTGAAGGACAGATCTGGAGGGACAATGAGCAGTACTTC. Its translation is CSVEGQIWRDNEQYF.

This clonotype has a handful of counts. The J gene is TRBJ1-6, the V gene TRBV6-2 or TRBV6-3; 8 bases map to TRBD1. There are 16 residues in the CDR3. Unmatched junction bases numbered 13, after V lost 4 bases and J lost 11 bases. Germline CDR1 is MNHEY and CDR2 is SVGEGT. The CDR3: CASSSLQGAENPPLHF. CDR3 DNA sequence: TGTGCCAGCAGTTCCCTCCAGGGGGCGGAGAATCCACCCCTCCACTTT.

The V call is TRBV29-1, the J call TRBJ2-3; 8 bases match TRBD1. This CDR3 is built from 14 residues. V trimming: 2 bases; J trimming: 2 bases; junction bases outside the gene matches: 3. Looked up from germline, CDR1 is SQVTM and CDR2 is ANQGSEA. This CDR3 is CSVERGQATDTQYF. DNA for the CDR3: TGCAGCGTTGAAAGGGGACAGGCCACAGATACGCAGTATTTT.

This rearrangement joins TRBV5-1 to TRBJ1-2; D possibly corresponds to TRBD1 (6 bases). V was pared by 3 bases and J by 2 bases, with 14 bases between. This CDR3 region has 15 residues. Germline V lookup: CDR1 SGHRS, CDR2 YFSETQ. CDR3 in amino acids: CASSSSSGANYGYTF. The CDR3 region has the DNA TGCGCCAGCAGCTCCTCATCAGGGGCGAACTATGGCTACACCTTC.

This clonotype was counted only a few times. The gene calls are TRBV29-1 and TRBJ2-1; 10 nucleotides match TRBD1. Germline-derived CDR1 and CDR2 are SQVTM and ANQGSEA. The CDR3 extends over 17 amino acids. V gave up 2 bases and J gave up 7 bases; unmatched junction bases: 14. The CDR3 DNA follows: TGCAGCGTTGAATTAGTTGGCGGGGACAGGGGTTGGAATGAGCAGTTCTTC. Amino acids: CSVELVGGDRGWNEQFF.

The chain is built from TRBV20-1 and TRBJ2-7; no reliable D call. The CDR3 totals 12 residues. The V gene lost 6 bases and the J gene lost 0 bases, with 9 bases spanning the gap. Germline loops: CDR1 DFQATT, CDR2 SNEGSKA (reference sequence). The CDR3 sequence: CSALYISYEQYF. The CDR3 coding sequence is TGCAGTGCCCTTTATATCTCCTACGAGCAGTACTTC.

The V and J genes are TRBV5-1 and TRBJ2-5; no clear D. Germline assignment: CDR1 SGHRS and CDR2 YFSETQ. Trimming left V 1 base short and J 11 bases short, with 15 bases between. The CDR3 is made up of 13 amino acids. CDR3 DNA: TGCGCCAGCAGCTTGAAGCCGCGCGAGGAGCAGTACTTC. This gives the protein CASSLKPREEQYF.

The CDR3 sequence: CASSPTGGPEAFF. In nucleotides, the CDR3 is TGTGCCAGCTCACCGACAGGGGGTCCTGAAGCTTTCTTT. This rearrangement joins TRBV18 to TRBJ1-1; 9 bases are shared with TRBD1. The CDR3 totals 13 residues. The germline CDR1 and CDR2 sequences are KGHSH and LQKENI. The V and J ends lost 3 bases and 6 bases, in that order; junction bases with no gene match: 2. Looking up the rest from reference TRBV18 and TRBJ1-1 gives the full variable domain: NAGVMQNPRHLVRRRGQEARLRCSPMKGHSHVYWYRQLPEEGLKFMVYLQKENIIDESGMPKERFSAEFPKEGPSILRIQQVVRGDSAAYFCASSPTGGPEAFFGQGTRLTVV.

In its sample, this clonotype was seen a few times. V usage is TRBV5-1 and J usage is TRBJ2-1, with 9 positions matching TRBD2. Trimming took 0 bases from V and 1 from J; bases not matched to a gene: 2. Looked up from germline, CDR1 is SGHRS and CDR2 is YFSETQ. The CDR3 contains 16 residues. The CDR3 spells CASSLDSGGSYNEQFF. CDR3 DNA: TGCGCCAGCAGCTTGGATAGCGGGGGATCCTACAATGAGCAGTTCTTC.

The V and J genes are TRBV25-1 and TRBJ1-1; tentatively, D is TRBD1 (6 bases). Germline V gives CDR1 MGHDK, CDR2 SYGVNS. This CDR3 comprises 11 residues. Trimming shortened V by 11 bases and J by 1 base, and 8 bases separated the two germline ends. CDR3 nucleotides: TGTGCCGTACAGGGGAACACTGAAGCTTTCTTT. Amino acid sequence: CAVQGNTEAFF.

Only a few counts were recorded for this clonotype. The CDR3 here is CASSLAPGGNEQFF. CDR3 bases: TGCGCCAGCAGCTTGGCCCCTGGGGGGAATGAGCAGTTCTTC. The rearrangement uses TRBV5-1 and TRBJ2-1; D might be TRBD2 (6 bases). The V end was cut by 0 bases, the J end by 7 bases, with 11 bases between. Germline-derived CDR1 and CDR2 are SGHRS and YFSETQ. This CDR3 contains 14 residues.

The rearrangement joins TRBV28 to TRBJ2-1; the D is unclear. The germline CDR1 and CDR2 sequences are MDHEN and SYDVKM. Trimming took 5 bases from V and 5 from J, leaving 13 bases between them. The CDR3 sequence is 14 residues long. In DNA form, the CDR3 reads TGTGCCAGCAGTCTACGGACCCGGGACAATGAGCAGTTCTTC. This translates into CASSLRTRDNEQFF.

The chain joins TRBV6-5 to TRBJ2-1, with TRBD1 matching 9 bases. The germline V gene encodes CDR1 MNHEY and CDR2 SVGAGI. The V and J ends lost 7 bases and 6 bases, in that order; junction bases with no gene match: 10. This CDR3 is built from 15 residues. CDR3 DNA sequence: TGTGCCAGCACTAGGGGACAGGGAATAGGCAATGAGCAGTTCTTC. Its translation is CASTRGQGIGNEQFF.

The chain joins TRBV29-1 to TRBJ1-2; no clear D gene. The germline CDR1 and CDR2 sequences are SQVTM and ANQGSEA. This CDR3 is 12 amino acids long. Deletions cut 5 bases from V and 4 bases from J, with 11 bases between. The DNA of the CDR3 is TGCAGCGTTCGGAGGGCGGCCTATGGCTACACCTTC. The encoded protein is CSVRRAAYGYTF.

V and J are TRBV9 and TRBJ2-3; TRBD2 agrees at 9 bases. The germline gives CDR1 SGDLS, CDR2 YYNGEE. This CDR3 contains 15 residues. Losses at the gene ends were 3 bases for V and 2 bases for J; bases not matched to a gene: 4. In DNA form, the CDR3 reads TGTGCCAGCAGCGCAGCGGGGGGACTCACAGATACGCAGTATTTT. Its protein product is CASSAAGGLTDTQYF.